Following are 15 T cell receptor beta chains from one sample sequenced in a study of blood T cells in healthy people across ages. A second about 7 to 12 cycle PCR used barcoded and J-beta primers. One entry per CDR3 protein, called by TCRdb with MiXCR from the 5' RACE reads. Of approximately 690,000 distinct CDR3 sequences listed, 58% were seen once; the top ten hold 30% to 40%. Source material: blood. These receptors originate from a man between 60 and 75 years old in good health.

This chain uses TRBV6-1 with TRBJ2-1; TRBD2 matches 9 bases. The CDR3 covers 15 residues. Germline CDR1 is MNHNS and CDR2 is SASEGT. V was clipped by 6 bases and J by 7 bases; unmatched bases: 10. DNA of the CDR3: TGTGCCAGCAGCCGACTAGGCGGGGGGGAAAATGAGCAGTTCTTC. Translation: CASSRLGGGENEQFF.

In its sample, this clonotype was seen a few times. The V gene is TRBV20-1, the J gene TRBJ2-3; 13 bases are a match to TRBD2. Trimming removed 2 bases from V and 6 bases from J; junction bases left unmatched: 5. This CDR3 spans 15 amino acids. In germline, CDR1 is DFQATT, CDR2 SNEGSKA (reference sequence). CDR3 nucleotides: TGCAGTGCTAGACAGACTAGCGGGGGGACCGATACGCAGTATTTT. Translating it yields CSARQTSGGTDTQYF.

In regard to this clonotype: A junction boundary mismatches the germline segment, possibly from a read error. The chain has TRBV10-3 and TRBJ2-6; perhaps TRBD1 as D (6 bases). CDR3 length equals 16 residues. Germline V CDR1 and CDR2: ENHRY, SYGVKD. CDR3 loop: CAIRTGGSEGANVPTF. The CDR3 coding sequence is TGTGCCATCAGGACAGGCGGCTCGGAAGGGGCCAACGTCCCGACTTTC.

V is TRBV11-2 and J is TRBJ2-7, with D possibly being TRBD1 or TRBD2 (6 bases each). The CDR3 has 13 amino acids. CDR1 is SGHAT and CDR2 is FQNNGV in the germline V gene. Trimming pared 6 bases from V and 5 bases from J, leaving 14 bases between. CDR3 DNA sequence: TGTGCCAGCAGGGCAATGGGGGGCCACGAGCAGTACTTC. It translates to CASRAMGGHEQYF.

The chain has TRBV18 and TRBJ2-7, with D possibly matching TRBD1 (5 bases). The end of the DNA fits TRBJ2-5 better, so the J call may be wrong. Per germline, CDR1 KGHSH and CDR2 LQKENI. The CDR3 is 13 residues long. In nucleotides, the CDR3 is TGTGCCAGCTCACCACAACAGGAGGAGACCCAGTACTTC. Its protein product is CASSPQQEETQYF.

This clonotype appeared a few times. This chain joins TRBV27 and TRBJ2-7; possible D gene TRBD2, 6 bases. The V gene lost 2 bases and the J gene lost 2 bases, with 10 bases spanning the gap. The germline gives CDR1 MNHEY, CDR2 SMNVEV (reference sequence). The CDR3 is made up of 14 amino acids. The CDR3, as DNA: TGTGCCAGCAGTTTAATCGGGGGACCCTACGAGCAGTACTTC. Protein sequence: CASSLIGGPYEQYF.

This clonotype was observed once. The chain has TRBV2 and TRBJ1-4; D gene uncertain. This CDR3 has 14 residues. The V gene lost 11 bases and the J gene lost 3 bases, with 16 bases spanning the gap. Germline V gene data show CDR1 as SNHLY and CDR2 as FYNNEI. The CDR3 DNA reads as TGTGCCTCCCCGGACTTTTCAGCTAATGAAAAACTGTTTTTT. Encoded protein: CASPDFSANEKLFF. Filled out from reference TRBV2 and TRBJ1-4, the complete variable domain reads EPEVTQTPSHQVTQMGQEVILRCVPISNHLYFYWYRQILGQKVEFLVSFYNNEISEKSEIFDDQFSVERPDGSNFTLKIRSTKLEDSAMYFCASPDFSANEKLFFGSGTQLSVL.

This clonotype appeared once. V and J are TRBV20-1 and TRBJ1-5; D is perhaps TRBD1 (6 bases). Deletions cut 3 bases from V and 3 bases from J, with 9 bases between. The CDR3 extends over 13 amino acids. Germline lookup yields CDR1 DFQATT and CDR2 SNEGSKA (reference sequence). CDR3: CSASRGANQPQHF. For the CDR3, the DNA is TGCAGTGCTAGCCGGGGGGCCAATCAGCCCCAGCATTTT.

The CDR3 region is CASSLSGVQANTEAFF. CDR3 nucleotide sequence: TGTGCCAGCAGCTTGTCCGGGGTCCAGGCGAACACTGAAGCTTTCTTT. The chain has TRBV5-6 and TRBJ1-1; D gene uncertain. CDR3 size: 16 residues. Germline CDR1 SGHDT, CDR2 YYEEEE. Trimming stripped 1 base from V and 1 base from J, with 14 bases between.

The J gene is TRBJ2-3, the V gene TRBV9; D remains ambiguous. The CDR3 length is 15 residues. Trimming removed 0 bases from V and 4 bases from J, with 12 bases in between. Looked up from germline, CDR1 is SGDLS and CDR2 is YYNGEE. CDR3 in DNA: TGTGCCAGCAGCGTAGGGGGTCGACTGCCAGATACGCAGTATTTT. Protein product: CASSVGGRLPDTQYF.

This clonotype showed up just a few times. This chain uses TRBV29-1 with TRBJ2-5; D unclear. Trimming removed 0 bases from V and 8 bases from J, with 7 bases in between. The CDR3 runs 11 residues. In germline, CDR1 is SQVTM, CDR2 ANQGSEA. The CDR3 protein is CSVEDLATQYF. In DNA, the CDR3 is TGCAGCGTTGAAGATCTGGCCACCCAGTACTTC.

V is TRBV5-1 and J is TRBJ1-2; D remains ambiguous. Germline V gene data show CDR1 as SGHRS and CDR2 as YFSETQ. V was shortened by 6 bases and J by 2 bases, with 14 bases between the two germline ends. The length of the CDR3 is 14 residues. The chain's CDR3 is CASKYWAGNYGYTF. The CDR3 DNA reads as TGCGCCAGCAAATATTGGGCCGGGAACTATGGCTACACCTTC. The variable domain in full, with the rest retrieved from reference TRBV5-1 and TRBJ1-2, is KAGVTQTPRYLIKTRGQQVTLSCSPISGHRSVSWYQQTPGQGLQFLFEYFSETQRNKGNFPGRFSGRQFSNSRSEMNVSTLELGDSALYLCASKYWAGNYGYTFGSGTRLTVV.

The rearrangement links TRBV20-1 to TRBJ2-3; TRBD1 matches 8 bases. V shed 6 bases and J 5 bases; nucleotides not matched to a gene: 16. Per germline, CDR1 DFQATT and CDR2 SNEGSKA (reference sequence). The CDR3 covers 16 residues. CDR3 region: CSAPGAAGGFEDTQYF. CDR3 DNA sequence: TGCAGTGCACCCGGGGCGGCAGGGGGCTTTGAAGATACGCAGTATTTT.

This chain uses TRBV5-4 with TRBJ2-7; tentatively, D is TRBD1 (5 bases). V was clipped by 4 bases and J by 6 bases, with 14 bases between them. This CDR3 spans 13 amino acids. Germline V gene lookup returns CDR1 SGHNT and CDR2 YYREEE (reference sequence). Here the CDR3 DNA reads TGTGCCAGCAGCGTGACCCAGGGCCTCGAGCAGTACTTC. This gives the protein CASSVTQGLEQYF.

There are a few counts of this clonotype. The chain joins TRBV29-1 to TRBJ1-1; TRBD1 matches at 7 bases. Trimming removed 7 bases from V and 1 base from J; junction bases left unmatched: 6. Germline-derived CDR1 and CDR2 are SQVTM and ANQGSEA. The CDR3 totals 13 residues. CDR3 sequence (DNA): TGCAGCGCTAACGGACAGGCGAACACTGAAGCTTTCTTT. It specifies CSANGQANTEAFF.